A selection of T cell receptor beta chains follows, all from one sample in a study of memory CD4+ T cells and cytomegalovirus serostatus. Assay: immunoSEQ multiplex PCR; the TCRdb copy retains only in-frame clones and omits some. The data contain roughly 42,000 clones, just under 80% of them singletons. Sequenced input: memory CD4+ T cells from blood. The receptors stem from an adult in good health and CMV-seronegative. The conserved cysteine and the conserved F or W are not part of the CDR3 here. The order of the fields is V gene, J gene, D gene, CDR3 protein. D genes are given only for firm matches.

>TRBV6-5|TRBJ1-5|NA
ASRAGNQPQH
>TRBV7-9|TRBJ1-5|NA
ANSRRQQHSNQPQH
>TRBV6-1|TRBJ2-2|TRBD1
ASSDRGLPGELF
>TRBV6-1|TRBJ1-6|NA
ASSAADTYNSPLH
>TRBV5-6|TRBJ1-2|TRBD1
ASSFGTGSGLPGYT
>TRBV28|TRBJ1-5|NA
ASSLSGVGNQPQH
>TRBV7-9|TRBJ1-2|NA
ASSPFGDRTERYGYT
>TRBV19|TRBJ2-7|NA
ASSYIDRANEQY
>TRBV4-1|TRBJ1-4|TRBD1
ASSQGQGIANEKLF
>TRBV27|TRBJ2-2|NA
ASSLSFTRWGTGELF
>TRBV7-3|TRBJ2-2|NA
ASSPRGRAGAGELF
>TRBV5-4|TRBJ1-1|NA
ASSLWGGGGSVNTEAF
>TRBV19|TRBJ1-2|NA
ASSTRTGFIGYT
>TRBV6-1|TRBJ2-4|NA
ASSERNLAKNIQY
>TRBV6-1|TRBJ1-3|NA
ASSALTGNSGNTIY
>TRBV6-1|TRBJ2-5|NA
ASSVYETQY
>TRBV6-5|TRBJ1-5|NA
ASSTQTGWAQH
>TRBV4-1|TRBJ2-2|TRBD2
ASSQVDGRSTGELF
>TRBV2|TRBJ2-7|TRBD1
ASRGDRKTYEQY
>TRBV5-1|TRBJ2-2|TRBD1
ASSLGSSGGTGELF
>TRBV4-2|TRBJ2-1|TRBD1
ASSRRWGQTGDNEQF
>TRBV11-3|TRBJ2-1|TRBD2
ASSLSGGNYNEQF
>TRBV28|TRBJ1-6|TRBD1
ASRGTGGSYNSPLH
>TRBV30|TRBJ2-3|NA
AWAGRNTDTQY
>TRBV10-2|TRBJ1-5|TRBD1
ASSHFGTGGFQPQH
>TRBV27|TRBJ1-2|NA
AARPGRSWEHYGYT
>TRBV15|TRBJ2-1|NA
ATSIKKPDRWDEQF
>TRBV5-1|TRBJ1-1|NA
ASSSDRVPPEAF
>TRBV9|TRBJ1-2|NA
ASSGGSYGYT
>TRBV5-1|TRBJ2-1|TRBD1
ASSLNDRGYNEQF
>TRBV10-3|TRBJ1-3|NA
AISESGPGNTIY
>TRBV28|TRBJ2-7|TRBD1
ASRTGGAYEQY
>TRBV2|TRBJ2-4|TRBD2
ASSEALGRGGATAKNIQY
>TRBV6-6|TRBJ2-1|NA
ASSYGTEVEQF
>TRBV6-1|TRBJ1-6|NA
ASSAGPYNSPLH
>TRBV6-1|TRBJ1-2|NA
ASSEAQASQGYGYT
>TRBV5-1|TRBJ1-3|TRBD1
ASSPQGLQSGNTIY
>TRBV6-4|TRBJ2-3|NA
ASSDSGAGEDTQY
>TRBV7-9|TRBJ1-1|NA
ASSRPGLNTEAF
>TRBV4-1|TRBJ2-5|NA
ASSQGHRETQY
>TRBV5-1|TRBJ2-5|TRBD1
ASNRGQGAETQY
>TRBV6-5|TRBJ1-2|NA
ASTGRYTMGYT
>TRBV6-1|TRBJ2-7|NA
ASRLARDTAYEQY
>TRBV5-1|TRBJ2-7|NA
ASSPLRQAHEQY
>TRBV7-9|TRBJ1-5|NA
ASSLGGGNNQPQH
>TRBV14|TRBJ1-2|TRBD1
ASSLLGQGDGYT
>TRBV5-1|TRBJ1-1|NA
ASSFEGVTEAF
>TRBV2|TRBJ2-2|NA
ASSPTPTGELF
>TRBV7-9|TRBJ1-2|NA
ASSSPRANYGYT